This TCR beta chain was sequenced during a study of T cell repertoires in cytomegalovirus infection (dated by TCRdb to the late 2010s). A note on the overall study: Recently identified HLA-C-restricted CMV epitopes, whose presentation resists viral immunomodulation, were targeted by peptide stimulations together with well-studied HLA-B-restricted epitopes. Because public TCR beta signatures pointed to carriage of CMV infection together with the matching HLA type, the HLA type of each donor mattered for the analysis. Study-wide findings and limitations: The ex vivo response was dominated by HLA-C-restricted CMV-specific TCR beta clonotypes, which also provided the single most frequent clonotype in two of eight donors. Carriers of CMV infection plus the relevant HLA type were discriminated by the cumulative frequency of public TCR beta family members in the study cohort and in an independent roughly 400-donor cohort.

The CDR3 sequence holds 14 residues, the cysteine and phenylalanine included. Only CDR3 DNA remains: 42 bases, in frame from the first base. Looking up the germline V gene yields CDR1 SGHTA and CDR2 FQGTGA. Trimming removed 5 bases from V and 3 bases from J, leaving 13 bases between the germline ends. The sequencing machine was an Illumina HiSeq 1500. The public reads were reprocessed in TCRdb via fastp at Q25 and MiXCR, keeping in-frame beta chains. Each CDR3 protein gets just one entry, which takes the most common genes and DNA from the rows behind it. For this sample the table gives approximately 110,000 distinct CDR3 sequences, of which about 40% were detected only once. The ten top clones hold about 76% of the sample. Reading the label with the study, this specimen's treatment or condition is: in vitro stimulation with specific CMV peptide epitopes to enrich CMV-specific T cells. Of note for this clonotype: Its antigen remains undetermined. The sample holds no much larger clone one base away, and base qualities are not on file.

This TCR was sampled from a human donor in good health (CMV status not recorded). Some clones in this sample may be carry-over from other donors' samples. The sample here was CD8+ T cells from cultured PBMCs, taken from culture after CMV antigen stimulation. The sequence links TRBV7-3 to TRBJ2-5; the D gene lacks a confident call. The CDR3 sequence is CASSLLGIKETQYF. The nucleotides are TGTGCCAGCAGCCTCCTGGGGATAAAAGAGACCCAGTACTTC.